This T cell receptor (beta chain) was found in a study of T cell repertoires in cytomegalovirus infection. TCRdb independently ran MiXCR on the reads; one entry per CDR3 protein. The sample contains under 850,000 distinct CDR3 sequences, about 30% of which appear only once. Note on this clonotype: Its antigen is not identified.

The study's findings and limits: Individuals carrying CMV plus the relevant HLA were identified by cumulative frequency of public TCR beta families.

The CDR3 runs to 15 residues. J lost 8 bases, V lost 6 bases, and 10 bases had no gene match. The sequence was collected from a human donor in good health (CMV status not recorded). Some clones in this sample may be carry-over from other donors' samples. The chain joins TRBV12-3 or TRBV12-4 to TRBJ1-6, with 7 bases lining up with TRBD1. This sample comprised cultured PBMCs, obtained from culture after CMV antigen stimulation. DNA for the CDR3: TGTGCCAGCAGGGAGCAGACAGGGCAATATTCACCCCTCCACTTT. Its translation: CASREQTGQYSPLHF.